This T cell receptor beta chain was recovered during a study of T cells in Graves' hyperthyroidism and ophthalmopathy. Study-wide context: Staff took peripheral blood when the initial diagnosis was made, before any treatment began.

The study based diagnoses on clinical symptoms, serum thyroxine and TRAb, thyroid ultrasound and orbital computed tomography. The authors took PBMCs from 10 ml fresh peripheral blood. The germline V gene has CDR1 MNHEY and CDR2 SVGEGT. Trimming pared 0 bases from V and 2 bases from J, leaving 8 bases between. CDR3 length equals 14 residues. Researchers took RNA transcripts and amplified the TCR beta CDR3 regions from them. Carried out on the TCR CDR3, a first-round RT-PCR used the HTBI primer set. Using its own MiXCR run on the multiplex PCR reads, TCRdb lists one record per CDR3 protein. The profile shows around 400,000 distinct CDR3 sequences, about 15% of them singletons. Comments on this clonotype: Its specificity is not known.

Study results and caveats: Appearing also in blood were most of the thyroid clonotypes expanded above 0.001.

The V gene is TRBV6-2 or TRBV6-3, the J gene TRBJ2-7; D not certain. The TCR was taken from a woman between 18 and 29 years old with Graves' hyperthyroidism that later progressed to Graves' ophthalmopathy. The sample taken for sequencing was blood. The CDR3 bases are TGTGCCAGCAGTTACTCGGTAGGGACCTACGAGCAGTACTTC. Protein sequence: CASSYSVGTYEQYF.